This T cell receptor beta chain was obtained from a study of blood T cell repertoires in COVID-19 (dated by TCRdb to 2019 to 2021). With regard to the full study: Samples covering the acute and convalescent phases of COVID-19 were provided by collaborators in the United States, Italy and Spain. The prospective study material was composed of cDNA or gDNA derived from T cells, B-cell-depleted T cells, or PBMCs. Deeply sampled blood TCRbeta repertoires from subjects exposed to, actively infected with, or recovered from COVID-19 were included in the dataset. A freely available public database, intended as a resource for researchers studying the immune response to SARS-CoV-2, is where the repertoires were released. Samples were obtained from the ongoing ImmuneRACE study (first 160 participants) and from approximately 1,200 subjects provided by 6 global collaborators. Sample metadata almost always included a de-identified subject ID, COVID-19 status, age in years and sex. Where available, HLA class I and class II types were obtained from metadata supplied by the sample provider rather than from assay-based typing.

Collaborating institutions collected whole blood in K2EDTA tubes following their own protocols. Collaborator samples were shipped for TCRbeta analysis as frozen whole blood, isolated PBMCs, or DNA extracted from either sample type. The germline V gene (reference sequence) yields LNHDA for CDR1 and SQIVND for CDR2. The CDR3, from cysteine to phenylalanine, totals 15 residues. Left in the record is the CDR3 DNA by itself, 45 bases read in frame from the first base. V trim: 6 bases; J trim: 5 bases; unmatched bases: 11. What the work shows at the level of the full study, not this receptor alone: How much clinical and demographic metadata was included differed by source and by participant, and the metadata was provided uncurated.

As to this clone: Its antigen has not been determined. No clone much larger than this one lies a single base away; base qualities are absent.

TCRbeta CDR3 regions were amplified from genomic DNA using the immunoSEQ Assay, a bias-controlled multiplex PCR. Under the source paper's analysis protocol: Within the assay, amplification of reference gene primers was used to estimate how many nucleated cells each sample contained. To quantify the absolute abundance of each unique TCRbeta CDR3 rearrangement, sequence reads were collapsed and filtered. For each sample, productive Simpson clonality was calculated as the square root of Simpson's diversity index across productive rearrangements. TCRdb provides this immuneACCESS table in a form limited to in-frame rearrangements. Some clones are lacking; in checked studies, under half of them reflect an unresolved V gene, and why the rest are absent is not known. Clonal size and the V and J genes are those of that table, whereas D and trimming came from the DNA. The sample table shows around 90,000 clones, and around four fifths are seen once. About 13% of the sample is held by the ten biggest clonotypes.

Sequencing used peripheral blood. This receptor was obtained from a human donor in a cohort sampled during active COVID-19. The chain is assembled from TRBV19 and TRBJ2-7, with 9 junctional bases fitting TRBD1. The bases are TGTGCCAGTAGCAGGGACAGGGTGTCATCTAACGAGCAGTACTTC. Its protein product is CASSRDRVSSNEQYF.